This TCR beta chain was recorded in a study of blood T cell repertoires in COVID-19. Sequencing was performed with immunoSEQ multiplex PCR; in TCRdb, only in-frame clones are kept and a portion is missing. The sample yields 200,000 to 250,000 clones, around 85% seen once. This clone has more than one count but fewer than ten. Germline CDR1 and CDR2: MNHEY and SMNVEV (reference sequence). The CDR3 loop spans 16 amino acids. V dropped 7 bases and J dropped 4 bases, with 22 bases sitting between them. The gene calls are TRBV27 and TRBJ1-1, with a weak D call TRBD1 (6 bases). This clonotype was sampled from a man in his forties who had recovered from COVID-19. Sequenced: PBMCs or T cells enriched from blood (not recorded which). CDR3 sequence: CASKGELDISGTEAFF. CDR3 sequence (DNA): TGTGCCAGCAAGGGGGAATTGGACATATCGGGCACTGAAGCTTTCTTT.